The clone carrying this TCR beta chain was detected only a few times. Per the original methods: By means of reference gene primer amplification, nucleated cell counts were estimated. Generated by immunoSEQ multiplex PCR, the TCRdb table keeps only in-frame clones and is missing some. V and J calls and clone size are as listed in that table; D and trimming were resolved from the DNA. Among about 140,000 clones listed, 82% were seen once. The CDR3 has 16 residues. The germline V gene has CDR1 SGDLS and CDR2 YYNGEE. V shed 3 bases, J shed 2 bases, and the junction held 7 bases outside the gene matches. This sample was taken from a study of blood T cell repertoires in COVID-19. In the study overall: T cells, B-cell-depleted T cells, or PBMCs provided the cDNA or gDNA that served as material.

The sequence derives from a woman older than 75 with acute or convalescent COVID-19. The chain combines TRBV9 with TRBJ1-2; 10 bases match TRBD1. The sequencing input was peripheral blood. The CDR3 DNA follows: TGTGCCAGCAGCGAACCCCGGGACAGGGGCAACTATGGCTACACCTTC. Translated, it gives CASSEPRDRGNYGYTF.